The present T cell receptor (beta chain) was sequenced within a study of blood T cell repertoires in COVID-19. Turning to the study itself: The analysed material was cDNA or gDNA that came from T cells, B-cell-depleted T cells, or PBMCs.

In the original processing: It was from reference gene primer amplification that nucleated cell counts were estimated. TCRdb's table, derived via immunoSEQ multiplex PCR, lists solely in-frame clones and lacks some. That table supplies the V and J calls and clone size; D and trimming were determined from the DNA. The table lists about 83,000 clones, around 87% of them singletons. The CDR3 covers 14 residues. Per the germline V gene, CDR1 is MNHEY and CDR2 is SVGAGI. V gave up 2 bases and J gave up 0 bases, with 7 bases separating them. This chain links TRBV6-5 with TRBJ2-5, with a weak D call TRBD1 (5 bases). Sample: peripheral blood. This TCR came from a man at least 80 years old with active or convalescent COVID-19. CDR3 coding DNA: TGTGCCAGCAGTTACACAGGTTACCAAGAGACCCAGTACTTC. Protein sequence: CASSYTGYQETQYF.